This T cell receptor beta chain appears in the sequencing data of a study of blood T cell repertoires in COVID-19. Background on the study: Italy, Spain and the United States were the sources of the convalescent and acute COVID-19 samples. T cells, B-cell-depleted T cells, or PBMCs provided the cDNA or gDNA that served as material.

The CDR3 sequence is 14 residues long. Germline assignment: CDR1 LNHDA and CDR2 SQIVND (reference sequence). Trimming at V came to 6 bases and at J to 6 bases, leaving 7 bases not matched to a gene. Authors' data handling: Counts of nucleated cells, estimated from reference gene primer amplification, were obtained. The assay was immunoSEQ multiplex PCR, and TCRdb's table has in-frame clones only and misses some. That table supplies the V and J calls and clone size; D and trimming were determined from the DNA. The table has over 100,000 clones, about nine tenths seen once. The receptor was derived from a man aged 45-60 years with acute or convalescent COVID-19. Sequenced sample: peripheral blood. The gene calls are TRBV19 and TRBJ2-2; TRBD1 aligns across 7 bases. The CDR3: CASRPTGVAGELFF. The CDR3 coding sequence is TGTGCCAGTAGGCCTACAGGGGTTGCCGGGGAGCTGTTTTTT.